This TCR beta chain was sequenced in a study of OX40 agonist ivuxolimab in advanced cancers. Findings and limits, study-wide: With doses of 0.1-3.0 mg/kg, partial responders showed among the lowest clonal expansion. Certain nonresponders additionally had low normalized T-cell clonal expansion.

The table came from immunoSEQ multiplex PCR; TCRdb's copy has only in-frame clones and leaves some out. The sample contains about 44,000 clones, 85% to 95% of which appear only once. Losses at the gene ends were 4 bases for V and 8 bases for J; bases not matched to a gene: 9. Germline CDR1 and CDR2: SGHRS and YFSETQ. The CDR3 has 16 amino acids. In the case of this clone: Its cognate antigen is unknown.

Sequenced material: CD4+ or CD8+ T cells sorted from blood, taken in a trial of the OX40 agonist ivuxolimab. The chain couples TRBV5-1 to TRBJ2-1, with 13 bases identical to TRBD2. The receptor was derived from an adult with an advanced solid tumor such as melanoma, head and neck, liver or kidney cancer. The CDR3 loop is CASSLPGLAGPHEQFF. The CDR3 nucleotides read TGCGCCAGCAGCCTACCGGGACTAGCGGGACCCCATGAGCAGTTCTTC.